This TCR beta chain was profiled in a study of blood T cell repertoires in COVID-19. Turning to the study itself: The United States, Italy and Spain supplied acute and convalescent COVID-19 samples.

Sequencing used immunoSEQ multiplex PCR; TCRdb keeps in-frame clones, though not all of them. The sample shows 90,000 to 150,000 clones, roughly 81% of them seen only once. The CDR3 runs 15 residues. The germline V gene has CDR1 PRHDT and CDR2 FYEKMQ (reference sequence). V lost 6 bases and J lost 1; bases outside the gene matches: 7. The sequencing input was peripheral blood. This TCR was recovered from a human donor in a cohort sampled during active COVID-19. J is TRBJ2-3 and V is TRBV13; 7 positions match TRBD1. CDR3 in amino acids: CASRRDSRRTDTQYF. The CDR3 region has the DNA TGTGCCAGCAGACGGGACAGCCGGCGCACAGATACGCAGTATTTT.